The present T cell receptor (beta chain) was sequenced within a study of regulatory and conventional T cells in breast cancer (dated by TCRdb to the mid-2010s). Receptor amplification or capture employed PCR. The data were produced on an Illumina MiSeq. Starting from the raw public reads, TCRdb applied fastp trimming at Q25, assembled clones with MiXCR and retained in-frame beta chains. Duplicate CDR3 protein sequences are folded into a single record with the most common DNA and genes. The sample profile shows more than 15,000 distinct CDR3 sequences; 32% of them were found once. The ten largest clones add up to roughly 1.7% of the sample. The junction carries 11 bases between V and J, which are trimmed by 3 bases and 7 bases respectively. The germline V gene (reference sequence) sets CDR1 to SEHNR and CDR2 to FQNEAQ. The CDR3 contains 13 residues, cysteine and phenylalanine counted. Of the read, only the CDR3 DNA is kept; its 39 bases are in frame from base 1.

To note about this clonotype: What this receptor recognizes is not known. Qualities for individual bases were not recorded, and no much larger clone is one base off.

The V and J genes are TRBV7-9 and TRBJ2-3; D gene: possibly TRBD2, on 7 matching bases. This TCR came from a female donor in good health. Material: conventional T cells from blood. The DNA is as follows: TGTGCCAGCAGCTTGGGGGGGCGGAATACGCAGTATTTT. Translated, it gives CASSLGGRNTQYF.